The 12 T cell receptor beta chains reported below all come from one sample, sequenced in a study of response to subunit inactivated influenza vaccine. Using its own MiXCR run on the RT-PCR reads, TCRdb lists one record per CDR3 protein. The sample has about 530,000 distinct CDR3 sequences; about 11% are singletons. The sequenced sample was PBMCs from blood, obtained on the day of vaccination. These receptors came from a man between 50 and 59 years old who received an inactivated influenza vaccine.

The chain has TRBV4-3 and TRBJ1-2, with 8 positions matching TRBD1. V lost 1 base and J lost 5; bases outside the gene matches: 0. The germline V gene has CDR1 LGHNA and CDR2 YSLEER. The CDR3 has 13 amino acids. This chain's CDR3 is CASSQGTGYGYTF. In DNA, the CDR3 is TGCGCCAGCAGCCAAGGGACAGGGTATGGCTACACCTTC.

This clonotype came up a few times. The V gene is TRBV5-1, the J gene TRBJ2-5, with TRBD1 matching 8 bases. Germline CDR1 and CDR2: SGHRS and YFSETQ. Germline trimming cut 2 bases from V and 8 bases from J; bases unmatched to any gene: 11. The CDR3 is 15 residues long. CDR3: CASSLGTGGEFTQYF. The CDR3, as DNA: TGCGCCAGCAGCTTAGGGACAGGCGGGGAATTCACCCAGTACTTC.

This clonotype was observed a handful of times. V and J are TRBV5-1 and TRBJ2-3, with 7 nucleotides matching TRBD1. With V trimmed by 4 bases and J by 0 bases, 8 bases remained unmatched. This CDR3 is built from 16 residues. In germline, CDR1 is SGHRS, CDR2 YFSETQ. The CDR3 protein is CASSRWTGSSTDTQYF. CDR3 DNA sequence: TGCGCCAGCAGCCGATGGACAGGATCTAGCACAGATACGCAGTATTTT.

This clonotype was picked up many times. The chain uses TRBV7-2 and TRBJ2-5; D gene unclear. The CDR3 is made up of 14 amino acids. Trimming pared 1 base from V and 1 base from J, leaving 7 bases between. Germline CDR1 SGHTA, CDR2 FQGNSA. CDR3 sequence: CASSLGVLQETQYF. CDR3 coding DNA: TGTGCCAGCAGCTTAGGAGTTCTCCAAGAGACCCAGTACTTC.

There are a few counts of this clonotype. This rearrangement joins TRBV7-8 to TRBJ1-1, with D possibly being TRBD1 (5 bases). The CDR3 length is 15 residues. The germline V gene encodes CDR1 SGHVS and CDR2 FQNEAQ. V lost 2 bases to trimming and J lost 1 base, with 11 bases between them. The DNA for the CDR3 is TGTGCCAGCAGCTTAAACAGGCTGGAGAACACTGAAGCTTTCTTT. Its protein is CASSLNRLENTEAFF.

There are a few counts of this clonotype. J is TRBJ2-1 and V is TRBV7-7, with D uncertain. The CDR3 has 16 residues. The V and J ends lost 4 bases and 0 bases respectively, with 13 bases between them. From germline, CDR1 is SSHAT and CDR2 FNYEAQ (reference sequence). CDR3: CASSSSPVSSYNEQFF. The CDR3 DNA sequence: TGTGCCAGCAGCTCCTCCCCGGTTAGCTCCTACAATGAGCAGTTCTTC.

The J gene is TRBJ2-2, the V gene TRBV15; 8 bases line up with TRBD1. Germline V gene lookup returns CDR1 LNHNV and CDR2 YYDKDF (reference sequence). V gave up 2 bases and J gave up 6 bases; unmatched junction bases: 5. This CDR3 has 15 amino acids. The CDR3 reads CATSRYSGGPGELFF. As DNA, the CDR3 is TGTGCCACCAGCAGATACTCAGGGGGCCCCGGGGAGCTGTTTTTT. Drawing the rest from reference TRBV15 and TRBJ2-2, the complete variable domain is DAMVIQNPRYQVTQFGKPVTLSCSQTLNHNVMYWYQQKSSQAPKLLFHYYDKDFNNEADTPDNFQSRRPNTSFCFLDIRSPGLGDTAMYLCATSRYSGGPGELFFGEGSRLTVL.

J is TRBJ1-5 and V is TRBV15; D not certain. Looked up from germline, CDR1 is LNHNV and CDR2 is YYDKDF (reference sequence). The V end lost 0 bases, the J end lost 11 bases, and 20 bases lay between the germline ends. The CDR3 spans 16 residues. The CDR3 sequence is CATSRERVGGFRSQHF. The CDR3 DNA reads TGTGCCACCAGCAGAGAGCGAGTGGGCGGATTCCGCTCCCAGCATTTT.

This clonotype was observed a handful of times. This chain links TRBV4-2 with TRBJ2-5; a weak D match, TRBD2 (7 bases). Looked up from germline, CDR1 is LGHNA and CDR2 is YNFKEQ. This CDR3 is 16 amino acids long. V lost 2 bases, J lost 5 bases, and 18 bases lay in between. The CDR3 region is CASSQSGGAARETQYF. CDR3 sequence (DNA): TGTGCCAGCAGCCAATCGGGGGGCGCCGCCAGGGAGACCCAGTACTTC.

The chain is built from TRBV7-9 and TRBJ2-3; D ambiguous. Between the trimmed V and J ends, which lost 1 base and 2 bases, there was a span of 10 bases. Germline V gives CDR1 SEHNR, CDR2 FQNEAQ (reference sequence). The CDR3 loop spans 15 amino acids. The CDR3 sequence: CASSLGFSNTDTQYF. The DNA for the CDR3 is TGTGCCAGCAGCTTAGGGTTCTCGAACACAGATACGCAGTATTTT.

V gene TRBV25-1 combines with J gene TRBJ2-2; D is possibly TRBD2 (5 bases). The V end lost 7 bases, the J end lost 2 bases, and 11 bases lay between the germline ends. This CDR3 has 14 amino acids. Germline CDR1 reads MGHDK; CDR2 reads SYGVNS. The chain's CDR3 is CASMRRGNTGELFF. For the CDR3, the DNA is TGTGCCAGCATGCGCCGGGGAAACACCGGGGAGCTGTTTTTT. Variable domain in full (rest from reference TRBV25-1 and TRBJ2-2): EADIYQTPRYLVIGTGKKITLECSQTMGHDKMYWYQQDPGMELHLIHYSYGVNSTEKGDLSSESTVSRIRTEHFPLTLESARPSHTSQYLCASMRRGNTGELFFGEGSRLTVL.

V usage is TRBV6-2 or TRBV6-3 and J usage is TRBJ2-6; TRBD2 is a possible D gene (6 bases). Trimming removed 7 bases at V and 2 bases at J, with 15 bases between. Germline loops: CDR1 MNHEY, CDR2 SVGEGT. The CDR3 contains 16 residues. The CDR3 bases are TGTGCCAGCACTTCGCGGGGAAGTACTGGGGCCAACGTCCTGACTTTC. It translates to CASTSRGSTGANVLTF.